Given below is one TCR beta chain in context. The junction had 6 bases not matched to a gene; V was cut back by 4 bases and J by 4 bases. CDR3 size: 15 residues. CDR1 SGHVS and CDR2 FQNEAQ come from the germline V gene. These data belong to a study of blood T cell repertoires in COVID-19. At the level of the study: Collection of acute and convalescent COVID-19 samples took place in the United States, Italy and Spain. T cells, B-cell-depleted T cells, or PBMCs supplied cDNA or gDNA.

Generated by immunoSEQ multiplex PCR, the TCRdb table keeps only in-frame clones and is missing some. The table includes some 340,000 clones, roughly four fifths detected once. Participants were aged roughly 18 to 95 years, lived in 25 or so US areas, and enrolled virtually. The V gene is TRBV7-8, the J gene TRBJ1-1; TRBD1 matches at 10 bases. The clonotype comes from a woman in her forties or fifties who had recovered from COVID-19. The sample comprised PBMCs or T cells enriched from blood (not recorded which). For the CDR3, the DNA is TGTGCCAGCAGCTCGCGACAGGGGGCGCCCACTGAAGCTTTCTTT. Translated, it gives CASSSRQGAPTEAFF. The full variable domain, completed using reference TRBV7-8 and TRBJ1-1, is GAGVSQSPRYKVAKRGQDVALRCDPISGHVSLFWYQQALGQGPEFLTYFQNEAQLDKSGLPSDRFFAERPEGSVSTLKIQRTQQEDSAVYLCASSSRQGAPTEAFFGQGTRLTVV.